These 4 T cell receptor beta chains were all obtained from the same sample, sequenced in a study of blood T cell repertoires in COVID-19. Sequencing used immunoSEQ multiplex PCR; TCRdb keeps in-frame clones, though not all of them. The repertoire holds about 160,000 clones, approximately 88% seen once, with about 10% in the top ten. The specimen sequenced was peripheral blood. These receptors all come from a woman of 80 years or more with active or convalescent COVID-19.

There are a few counts of this clone. Here the CDR3 DNA reads TGTGCCAGCAGTTACTCAGGGACAGTTGGTATCTACAATGAGCAGTTCTTC. It encodes CASSYSGTVGIYNEQFF. The chain carries TRBV6-2 or TRBV6-3 and TRBJ2-1; 7 nucleotides align to TRBD1. The V segment lost 0 bases and the J segment 3 bases; nucleotides outside the gene matches: 8. The CDR3 extends over 17 amino acids. In germline, CDR1 is MNHEY, CDR2 SVGEGT.

The sample holds a few counts of this clone. This sequence joins TRBV10-3 and TRBJ1-1, with D perhaps matching TRBD1 (6 bases). The CDR3 sequence is 14 residues long. V was shortened by 6 bases and J by 0 bases, with 11 bases between the two germline ends. Germline V gene lookup returns CDR1 ENHRY and CDR2 SYGVKD. DNA for the CDR3: TGTGCCATCAGCCCGACAGGTCTGAACACTGAAGCTTTCTTT. Residues: CAISPTGLNTEAFF.

V and J are TRBV29-1 and TRBJ2-7, with 7 bases lining up with TRBD1. This CDR3 has 14 residues. Germline CDR1 SQVTM, CDR2 ANQGSEA. The J segment lost 1 base and the V segment lost 0 bases, leaving 3 bases of the junction unmatched. For the CDR3, the DNA is TGCAGCGTTGAAGACAGGGGGTCGTCCTACGAGCAGTACTTC. Translation: CSVEDRGSSYEQYF.

This chain links TRBV20-1 with TRBJ1-5, with TRBD1 matching 7 bases. The J segment lost 0 bases and the V segment lost 4 bases, leaving 3 bases of the junction unmatched. The CDR3 totals 14 residues. Germline V gene data show CDR1 as DFQATT and CDR2 as SNEGSKA (reference sequence). This CDR3 reads CSATDRDSNQPQHF. Here the CDR3 DNA reads TGCAGTGCTACTGACAGGGATAGCAATCAGCCCCAGCATTTT.